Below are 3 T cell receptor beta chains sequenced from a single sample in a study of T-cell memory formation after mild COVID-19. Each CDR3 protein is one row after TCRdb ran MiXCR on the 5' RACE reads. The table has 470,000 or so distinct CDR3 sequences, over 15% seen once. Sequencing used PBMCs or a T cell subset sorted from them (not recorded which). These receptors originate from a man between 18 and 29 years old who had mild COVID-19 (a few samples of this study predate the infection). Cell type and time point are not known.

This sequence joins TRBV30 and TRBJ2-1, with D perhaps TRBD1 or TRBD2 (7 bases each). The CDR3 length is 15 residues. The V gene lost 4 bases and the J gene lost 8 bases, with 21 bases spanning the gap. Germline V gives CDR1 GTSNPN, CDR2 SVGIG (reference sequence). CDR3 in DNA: TGTGCCTGGACCAGGAGGCAGGGGGGGAATGATGAGCAGTTCTTC. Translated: CAWTRRQGGNDEQFF.

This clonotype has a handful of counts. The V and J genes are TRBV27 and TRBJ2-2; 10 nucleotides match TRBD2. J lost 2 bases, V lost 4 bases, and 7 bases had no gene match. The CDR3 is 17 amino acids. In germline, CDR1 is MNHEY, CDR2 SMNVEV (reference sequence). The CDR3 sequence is CASSSASGGSNTGELFF. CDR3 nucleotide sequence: TGTGCCAGCAGTTCGGCTAGCGGGGGATCTAACACCGGGGAGCTGTTTTTT.

CDR3 sequence reads: CASSESYREIFMNTEAFF. The DNA of the CDR3 is TGTGCCAGCAGCGAAAGCTACAGGGAAATCTTCATGAACACTGAAGCTTTCTTT. The chain employs TRBV12-3 or TRBV12-4 and TRBJ1-1, with D perhaps TRBD1 (6 bases). The CDR3 consists of 18 residues. V was pared by 6 bases and J by 0 bases, with 23 bases between.